The 20 T cell receptor beta chains listed next were all sequenced from one sample in a study of stem cell transplantation in POMP-related autoinflammatory disease. Only in-frame clones appear in the TCRdb table, and some are missing; sequencing was by immunoSEQ multiplex PCR. Of approximately 30,000 clones detected, around nine tenths appear once; the ten largest clones hold roughly 0.7%. Material: CD4+ T cells from PBMCs, obtained before stem cell transplantation. These receptors were collected from a human donor with POMP-related autoinflammation and immune dysregulation (PRAID).

The chain links TRBV7-9 to TRBJ2-1; a possible D gene is TRBD2 (6 bases). The germline V gene encodes CDR1 SEHNR and CDR2 FQNEAQ (reference sequence). Trimming took off 4 bases at V and 0 bases at J, with 10 bases between the two ends. CDR3 length: 15 amino acids. CDR3 nucleotides: TGTGCCAGCAGCTGGGCGGGGAGCTCCTACAATGAGCAGTTCTTC. Amino acid sequence: CASSWAGSSYNEQFF.

This chain connects TRBV7-3 to TRBJ2-7, with no clear D. The CDR3 sequence is 13 residues long. V was cut by 0 bases and J by 3 bases, with 6 bases left in between. Germline CDR1 SGHTA, CDR2 FQGTGA. The CDR3, as DNA: TGTGCCAGCAGCTTAACAGGGTACTACGAGCAGTACTTC. Translation gives CASSLTGYYEQYF.

V usage is TRBV9 and J usage is TRBJ2-5; TRBD1 matches at 7 bases. V trimming: 3 bases; J trimming: 4 bases; junction bases outside the gene matches: 9. CDR3 size: 15 residues. CDR1 is SGDLS, CDR2 YYNGEE, per germline. In nucleotides, the CDR3 is TGTGCCAGCAGCGGATCGGGACAGAGGTCAGAGACCCAGTACTTC. Encoded protein: CASSGSGQRSETQYF.

This chain uses TRBV6-1 with TRBJ2-1, with 9 nucleotides matching TRBD1. CDR1 is MNHNS, CDR2 SASEGT, per germline. The CDR3 loop spans 15 amino acids. Trimming at V came to 2 bases and at J to 7 bases, leaving 6 bases not matched to a gene. As DNA, the CDR3 is TGTGCCAGCAGTGAAAGGGGGACAGGGTGGAATGAGCAGTTCTTC. Translated, it gives CASSERGTGWNEQFF.

The rearrangement joins TRBV5-4 to TRBJ2-1; 7 nucleotides match TRBD2. Germline V gene sequence: CDR1 SGHNT, CDR2 YYREEE (reference sequence). The CDR3 contains 15 residues. V shed 0 bases, J shed 4 bases, and the junction held 4 bases outside the gene matches. For the CDR3, the DNA is TGTGCCAGCAGCTTGGACGCGGGGGAGTACAATGAGCAGTTCTTC. Amino acids: CASSLDAGEYNEQFF. The variable domain in full, with the rest retrieved from reference TRBV5-4 and TRBJ2-1, is ETGVTQSPTHLIKTRGQQVTLRCSSQSGHNTVSWYQQALGQGPQFIFQYYREEENGRGNFPPRFSGLQFPNYSSELNVNALELDDSALYLCASSLDAGEYNEQFFGPGTRLTVL.

This sequence joins TRBV7-9 and TRBJ1-6, with a possible D match to TRBD1 (5 bases). Germline V gene data show CDR1 as SEHNR and CDR2 as FQNEAQ (reference sequence). This CDR3 contains 13 residues. V was pared by 8 bases and J by 6 bases, with 11 bases between. The CDR3 sequence is CASLGALNSPLHF. The DNA of the CDR3 is TGTGCCAGCCTCGGGGCTCTTAATTCACCCCTCCACTTT. Supplemented by reference TRBV7-9 and TRBJ1-6, the full variable domain reads DTGVSQNPRHKITKRGQNVTFRCDPISEHNRLYWYRQTLGQGPEFLTYFQNEAQLEKSRLLSDRFSAERPKGSFSTLEIQRTEQGDSAMYLCASLGALNSPLHFGNGTRLTVT.

In nucleotides, the CDR3 is TGTGCCAGCAGCCCGACAGGGGACACTGAAGCTTTCTTT. Amino acid sequence: CASSPTGDTEAFF. The chain carries TRBV7-9 and TRBJ1-1; TRBD1 agrees at 8 bases. CDR1 and CDR2 (germline): SEHNR, FQNEAQ (reference sequence). This CDR3 is built from 13 residues. Trimming cost V 5 bases and J 3 bases; bases outside gene matches: 2. Full variable domain (remainder filled in from reference TRBV7-9 and TRBJ1-1): DTGVSQNPRHKITKRGQNVTFRCDPISEHNRLYWYRQTLGQGPEFLTYFQNEAQLEKSRLLSDRFSAERPKGSFSTLEIQRTEQGDSAMYLCASSPTGDTEAFFGQGTRLTVV.

As concerns this clone: Other DNA sequences in the same sample also yield this CDR3. J is TRBJ2-3 and V is TRBV5-1, with D perhaps TRBD2 (6 bases). The CDR3 has 15 residues. The germline V and J ends were trimmed by 0 bases and 0 bases, with 8 bases remaining between them. The V gene's germline CDR1 is SGHRS and CDR2 YFSETQ. The CDR3 protein is CASSLGGRSTDTQYF. Written as DNA, the CDR3 is TGCGCCAGCAGCTTGGGGGGGAGGAGCACAGATACGCAGTATTTT.

The genes are TRBV6-6 and TRBJ2-2, with 7 nucleotides matching TRBD2. The germline V gene encodes CDR1 MNHNY and CDR2 SVGAGI (reference sequence). Germline trimming cut 2 bases from V and 7 bases from J; bases unmatched to any gene: 7. This CDR3 comprises 15 residues. This CDR3 is CASSYPGLVGGELFF. The CDR3 DNA follows: TGTGCCAGCAGTTACCCCGGACTAGTTGGCGGGGAGCTGTTTTTT.

In this sample, this clone turned up once. The chain combines TRBV5-1 with TRBJ1-2; 8 nucleotides line up with TRBD1. The germline gives CDR1 SGHRS, CDR2 YFSETQ. The CDR3 sequence is 13 residues long. Trimming removed 2 bases from V and 6 bases from J; junction bases left unmatched: 3. DNA of the CDR3: TGCGCCAGCAGCTTCGACAGGGGCGATGGCTACACCTTC. Amino acids: CASSFDRGDGYTF.

This clone has just a few counts. V and J are TRBV11-2 and TRBJ1-5, with D unclear. Germline V gene lookup returns CDR1 SGHAT and CDR2 FQNNGV. CDR3 length equals 14 residues. Deletions cut 1 base from V and 7 bases from J, with 11 bases between. The CDR3 DNA reads as TGTGCCAGCAGCTTAGTTGGAGGATCCCAGCCCCAGCATTTT. Its translation is CASSLVGGSQPQHF. The variable domain in full, with the rest retrieved from reference TRBV11-2 and TRBJ1-5, is EAGVAQSPRYKIIEKRQSVAFWCNPISGHATLYWYQQILGQGPKLLIQFQNNGVVDDSQLPKDRFSAERLKGVDSTLKIQPAKLEDSAVYLCASSLVGGSQPQHFGDGTRLSIL.

The chain employs TRBV5-5 and TRBJ2-5, with D perhaps TRBD1 (5 bases). V gave up 0 bases and J gave up 6 bases, with 15 bases separating them. Germline CDR1 reads SGHKS; CDR2 reads YYEKEE (reference sequence). The CDR3 consists of 15 residues. CDR3 nucleotide sequence: TGTGCCAGCAGCTTGGAGGGCCTCCAGGGTCAGACCCAGTACTTC. This codes for CASSLEGLQGQTQYF.

CDR3 residues: CASSLEAGGLHTDTQYF. The DNA for the CDR3 is TGCGCCAGCAGCCTCGAAGCCGGAGGACTGCACACAGATACGCAGTATTTT. This sequence joins TRBV4-1 and TRBJ2-3, with D tentatively TRBD2 (5 bases). Trimming took 4 bases from V and 2 from J, leaving 19 bases between them. The CDR3 spans 17 residues. Germline V lookup: CDR1 MGHRA, CDR2 YSYEKL.

The V gene is TRBV23-1, the J gene TRBJ2-3, with a possible D match to TRBD2 (7 bases). TRBV23-1 is an ORF, with its function uncertain. V lost 1 base to trimming and J lost 3 bases, with 11 bases between them. The length of the CDR3 is 15 residues. CDR3 DNA sequence: TGCGCCAGCAGTCAATGGGAGGGGGTGACAGATACGCAGTATTTT. Its protein product is CASSQWEGVTDTQYF.

The chain couples TRBV25-1 to TRBJ2-2; the match to TRBD1 covers 11 bases. The CDR3 sequence is 14 residues long. The germline V gene has CDR1 MGHDK and CDR2 SYGVNS. The V and J ends lost 4 bases and 7 bases, in that order; junction bases with no gene match: 2. CDR3 DNA: TGTGCCAGCAGTGGGACAGGGGGCATCGGGGAGCTGTTTTTT. Amino acids: CASSGTGGIGELFF. Looking up the rest from reference TRBV25-1 and TRBJ2-2 gives the full variable domain: EADIYQTPRYLVIGTGKKITLECSQTMGHDKMYWYQQDPGMELHLIHYSYGVNSTEKGDLSSESTVSRIRTEHFPLTLESARPSHTSQYLCASSGTGGIGELFFGEGSRLTVL.

This clone was counted a few times. The rearrangement joins TRBV21-1 to TRBJ1-6. TRBV21-1 is reported as a pseudogene. This CDR3 region has 14 residues. The chain's CDR3 is CASSKKGDESPLHF. The DNA for the CDR3 is TGTGCCAGCAGCAAAAAAGGGGACGAGTCACCCCTCCACTTT.

The chain uses TRBV5-5 and TRBJ2-5, with 9 bases that match TRBD2. Germline-derived CDR1 and CDR2 are SGHKS and YYEKEE (reference sequence). The CDR3 totals 15 residues. J was trimmed by 2 bases and V by 1 base; bases with no gene match: 3. The CDR3 DNA reads TGTGCCAGCAGCTTGCCCACTAGCGGGCAAGAGACCCAGTACTTC. Its protein is CASSLPTSGQETQYF.

This chain joins TRBV7-8 and TRBJ2-1; 10 positions agree with TRBD2. The length of the CDR3 is 15 residues. V shed 0 bases and J 11 bases; nucleotides not matched to a gene: 7. The germline gives CDR1 SGHVS, CDR2 FQNEAQ. CDR3 amino acids: CASSLALTGLAKQFF. CDR3 coding DNA: TGTGCCAGCAGCTTAGCGCTAACGGGACTAGCGAAGCAGTTCTTC.

This rearrangement joins TRBV7-9 to TRBJ1-1, with 7 positions matching TRBD1. The CDR3 runs 13 residues. V was pared by 5 bases and J by 5 bases, with 5 bases of the junction left unmatched. Per the germline V gene, CDR1 is SEHNR and CDR2 is FQNEAQ (reference sequence). CDR3 in amino acids: CASSPQGLTEAFF. In DNA, the CDR3 is TGTGCCAGCAGCCCACAGGGGCTGACTGAAGCTTTCTTT.

This chain uses TRBV7-3 with TRBJ2-3; the match to TRBD2 covers 9 bases. The CDR3 has 15 amino acids. Germline-derived CDR1 and CDR2 are SGHTA and FQGTGA. Trimming took 5 bases from V and 1 from J; bases not matched to a gene: 4. As DNA, the CDR3 is TGTGCCAGCAGCCAGACTAGCGGACGCACAGATACGCAGTATTTT. It yields the protein CASSQTSGRTDTQYF.